This record covers a single T cell receptor beta chain. This receptor's antigen is unknown. One base away lies a much larger clone, so this may be a sequencing read error. The axillary draining lymph nodes of breast cancer patients were the source of the lymph node samples. Via the germline V gene (reference sequence), CDR1 is LNHDA and CDR2 SQIVND. V was cut back by 7 bases and J by 5 bases, leaving a gap of 12 bases between them. The CDR3 goes from the cysteine to the phenylalanine over 13 residues. Only the CDR3 part of the read is kept: 39 bases, read in frame from the first base. The sample is drawn from a study of breast tumors, draining lymph nodes, adjacent tissues (dated by TCRdb to about 2016). Concerning the study at large: Breast cancer patients provided tumor, adjacent nontumor tissue and axillary lymph nodes, and the study compared the TCR beta repertoires across these three sources. In human breast cancer, the study set out to evaluate how tumor, surrounding tissue and draining lymph node repertoires relate to one another and whether T cells may move between these sites. The full study reports these points: The data were judged consistent with most tumor T cells deriving from the lymph node and then expanding within tumor tissue. The study presented the conclusion that tumor T cells originate in lymph nodes as consistent with a hypothesis, not as something directly demonstrated. Tumor and nontumor tissue repertoires were significantly more similar in luminal-like than in basal-like breast cancer. Tumor T-cell repertoires showed less diversity than lymph node repertoires and more diversity than nontumor tissue repertoires, and tumor T-cell repertoires showed preferential V and J gene usage.

The sequencer listed for this sample is Illumina HiSeq 2000. Multiplex PCR amplification was used to build the TCR beta chain libraries. High-throughput sequencing was used to analyze the amplified TCR beta chain products. The raw public reads went through TCRdb reprocessing: fastp at Q25, MiXCR clone calling, in-frame beta chains kept. Here each entry gathers all rows of one CDR3 protein and keeps the most common genes and DNA. This sample comprises 150,000 to 200,000 distinct CDR3 sequences, roughly a third of them detected only once. In total, the top ten clones hold over 3.5% of the sample. Sequencing was done on a sample of axillary lymph node tissue. The V and J genes are TRBV19 and TRBJ2-1; the D segment is perhaps TRBD1 or TRBD2, each sharing 5 matched bases. This clonotype originated in a female donor with breast cancer. Some clones in this sample may be carry-over from other donors' samples. The CDR3 here reads CASTDRDHNEQFF. The DNA sequence is TGTGCCAGTACCGACCGGGACCACAATGAGCAGTTCTTC.